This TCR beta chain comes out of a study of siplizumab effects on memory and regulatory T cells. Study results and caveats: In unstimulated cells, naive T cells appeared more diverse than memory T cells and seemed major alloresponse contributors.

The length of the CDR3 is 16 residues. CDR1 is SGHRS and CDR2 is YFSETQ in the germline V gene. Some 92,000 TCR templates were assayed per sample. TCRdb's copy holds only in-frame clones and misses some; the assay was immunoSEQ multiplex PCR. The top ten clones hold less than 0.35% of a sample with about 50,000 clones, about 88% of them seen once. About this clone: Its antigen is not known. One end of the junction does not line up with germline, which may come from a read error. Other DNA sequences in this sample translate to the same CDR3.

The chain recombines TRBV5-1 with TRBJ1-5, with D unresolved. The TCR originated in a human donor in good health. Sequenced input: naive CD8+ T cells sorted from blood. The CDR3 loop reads CAIGGRGGYSNQPQHF. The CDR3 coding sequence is TGCGCCATAGGAGGGAGAGGTGGTTATAGCAATCAGCCTCAGCATTTT.